Only a few counts were recorded for the clone carrying this T cell receptor (beta chain). Some clones are missing from TCRdb's copy, which holds only in-frame ones; the method was immunoSEQ multiplex PCR. The data hold fewer than 150,000 clones, with about 84% observed a single time. The sample is drawn from a study of blood T cell repertoires in COVID-19. With 6 bases removed from V and 4 bases from J, the gap between germline ends came to 12 bases. CDR3 length: 13 residues. Germline V gives CDR1 LNHDA, CDR2 SQIVND (reference sequence). This sequence originates from an elderly woman in a cohort sampled during active or convalescent COVID-19. The V gene is TRBV19, the J gene TRBJ1-1, with a tentative D call TRBD1 (5 bases). Specimen: peripheral blood. For the CDR3, the DNA is TGTGCCAGTAGGACCTTCGGGGGCACTGAAGCTTTCTTT. Protein sequence: CASRTFGGTEAFF.